This T cell receptor (beta chain) was found in a study of blood T cell repertoires in COVID-19. Overall study context: PBMCs, B-cell-depleted T cells, or T cells provided the cDNA or gDNA that made up the material.

From germline, CDR1 is SGHAT and CDR2 FQNNGV. The CDR3 consists of 16 residues. V shed 5 bases, J shed 6 bases, and the junction held 13 bases outside the gene matches. TCRdb's copy holds only in-frame clones and misses some; the assay was immunoSEQ multiplex PCR. The sample has about 230,000 clones, around nine tenths seen once; the top ten hold approximately 10%. Cohort 3 recovered donors had two negative PCRs, clearance, or symptom resolution. This chain connects TRBV11-2 to TRBJ2-1; 7 bases agree with TRBD2. The clonotype comes from a man under 40 who had recovered from COVID-19. Source material: PBMCs or T cells enriched from blood (not recorded which). The CDR3 spells CASSPWTSNWVNEQFF. CDR3 DNA sequence: TGTGCCAGCAGCCCATGGACTAGTAACTGGGTCAATGAGCAGTTCTTC. The whole variable domain, remainder taken from reference TRBV11-2 and TRBJ2-1, is EAGVAQSPRYKIIEKRQSVAFWCNPISGHATLYWYQQILGQGPKLLIQFQNNGVVDDSQLPKDRFSAERLKGVDSTLKIQPAKLEDSAVYLCASSPWTSNWVNEQFFGPGTRLTVL.